This TCR beta chain appears in the sequencing data of a study of OX40 agonist ivuxolimab in advanced cancers. Some background on the complete study: Ivuxolimab was a fully human IgG2 agonistic monoclonal antibody targeting the costimulatory receptor OX40 (CD134). Intravenous ivuxolimab was administered to patients every 2 weeks at six dose levels: 0.01, 0.1, 0.3, 1.5, 3 and 10 mg/kg. Of the 52 patients in dose escalation, around 19 had hepatocellular carcinoma, roughly 15 had melanoma, 9 had renal cell carcinoma and 9 had head and neck cancer. A male proportion of almost 85% and a mean age of approximately 60 years, ranging from roughly 23 to 90, were recorded for the dose-escalation cohort. Patients were allowed to have had prior anti-PD-1, anti-PD-L1 or anti-CTLA-4 therapy, and approximately 40% of the dose-escalation patients had previously received checkpoint inhibitors. Partial responses occurred in three dose-escalation patients, of whom one had hepatocellular carcinoma and two had cutaneous melanoma. The purpose of peripheral TCRbeta sequencing was to test whether ivuxolimab changed TCR sequence diversity and led to clonal T-cell expansion. The paper covers the monotherapy dose-escalation part of the phase I ivuxolimab trial, which included N of about 56 patients.

Genomic DNA was extracted from sorted cells for sequencing of the TCRbeta CDR3 region. The immunoSEQ Assay was used for sequencing of TCRbeta CDR3 regions. TCRdb re-hosts the immuneACCESS table, in-frame sequences only. Its copies lack some clones; in the studies checked, an unresolved V gene accounts for under half of them, and the cause for the rest is not known. Recorded for this sample are some 83,000 clones; approximately 84% of them occurred a single time. The ten biggest clones cover 7.3% of the sample. Inclusive of the bounding cysteine and phenylalanine, the CDR3 is 15 residues long. Only CDR3 DNA remains: 45 bases, in frame from the first base. From V the trimming removes 5 bases and from J it removes 8 bases, while the gene matches leave 9 bases of the junction unaccounted for. Per the germline V gene, SNHLY is the CDR1 and FYNNEI is the CDR2. Patients with a history of autoimmune disease or receiving systemic immunosuppression were excluded from the trial. Peripheral blood for TCR sequencing was collected from all dose cohorts at baseline, on cycle 4 day 1, and on cycle 7 day 1. The samples were taken from a phase I, first-in-human, multicenter, open-label dose-escalation trial of ivuxolimab. Adults with locally advanced or metastatic head and neck squamous cell, hepatocellular, melanoma or renal cell carcinoma were enrolled in the trial. Before TCR sequencing, CD4+ T cells and CD8+ T cells were sorted from peripheral blood as separate populations.

Here is what the overall study found, with its caveats: Partial responders in the 0.1-3.0 mg/kg groups had among the lowest normalized peripheral clonal expansion, especially among CD8+ T cells. Which antigens the clonally expanded peripheral T cells were specific for was not determined. At doses of 0.1 to 3.0 mg/kg, clonal expansion of both CD4+ and CD8+ blood T cells was observed from baseline to week 6. After ivuxolimab, CD8+ T cells had more expanded clones than CD4+ T cells on average. Low levels of normalized T-cell clonal expansion were also seen in some nonresponding patients.

Concerning this clone: Its antigen remains undetermined. Base quality data are lacking; no much larger clone is found one base away.

This material consisted of CD4+ or CD8+ T cells sorted from blood, taken in a trial of the OX40 agonist ivuxolimab. The sequence links TRBV2 to TRBJ2-1; TRBD1 aligns with 10 central bases. This receptor was obtained from an adult with an advanced solid tumor such as melanoma, head and neck, liver or kidney cancer. CDR3 reads: CASSQRGQGTDEQFF. The nucleotides are TGTGCCAGCAGTCAGAGGGGACAGGGGACGGATGAGCAGTTCTTC.